A single sample gave rise to the 26 T cell receptor beta chains below, sequenced in a study of cytomegalovirus exposure and HLA in healthy donors. Use of 60 Vbeta and 13 Jbeta primers characterized the PCR. Using immunoSEQ multiplex PCR, the repertoire was profiled, and TCRdb retains in-frame clones only, with some absent. Among around 94,000 clones listed, 77% were seen once. Sequenced input: PBMCs. The receptors were sampled from a male donor in good health and CMV-seropositive.

This clone was counted only a few times. The chain employs TRBV25-1 and TRBJ2-6; 9 bases fit TRBD1. The CDR3 consists of 17 residues. J gave up 0 bases and V 4 bases, and 4 bases lay outside the gene matches. Looked up from germline, CDR1 is MGHDK and CDR2 is SYGVNS. The CDR3 DNA reads TGTGCCAGCAGTGCACAGGGGGCGGTCTCTGGGGCCAACGTCCTGACTTTC. This codes for CASSAQGAVSGANVLTF.

V usage is TRBV5-1 and J usage is TRBJ1-1, with D tentatively TRBD1 (5 bases). V lost 4 bases and J lost 3, with 10 bases in between. Germline CDR1 and CDR2: SGHRS and YFSETQ. This CDR3 region has 13 residues. The CDR3, as DNA: TGCGCCAGCAGCAAGGACACTTACACTGAAGCTTTCTTT. It encodes CASSKDTYTEAFF.

The chain recombines TRBV9 with TRBJ2-7, with 11 nucleotides matching TRBD1. The CDR3 is 15 residues long. V shed 4 bases, J shed 1 base, and the junction held 4 bases outside the gene matches. Germline-derived CDR1 and CDR2 are SGDLS and YYNGEE. CDR3 in amino acids: CASSRTGGHSYEQYF. CDR3 nucleotide sequence: TGTGCCAGCAGCCGGACAGGGGGCCATTCCTACGAGCAGTACTTC.

This clone was found once. The rearrangement links TRBV27 to TRBJ2-5, with 11 bases that match TRBD2. The last part of the DNA fits TRBJ2-7 better; the J call may be wrong. Germline CDR1 is MNHEY and CDR2 is SMNVEV (reference sequence). The CDR3 is 14 residues long. The CDR3 bases are TGTGCCAGCAGTTCACTAGCGGGAGACTACGAGCAGTACTTC. It is translated as CASSSLAGDYEQYF.

This chain connects TRBV5-1 to TRBJ1-4, with a tentative D call TRBD1 (6 bases). The CDR3 has 16 amino acids. Germline lookup yields CDR1 SGHRS and CDR2 YFSETQ. V was trimmed by 4 bases and J by 5 bases, leaving 18 bases between them. In DNA, the CDR3 is TGCGCCAGCAGCAAAGGGGACACCTCTTTGAATGAAAAACTGTTTTTT. Encoded protein: CASSKGDTSLNEKLFF.

This chain uses TRBV18 with TRBJ2-1, with TRBD2 matching 8 bases. Germline assignment: CDR1 KGHSH and CDR2 LQKENI. J gave up 11 bases and V 2 bases, and 5 bases lay outside the gene matches. This CDR3 contains 13 residues. The CDR3 bases are TGTGCCAGCTCACCAGGGGGACTAGAACAGCAGTTCTTC. Encoded protein: CASSPGGLEQQFF.

This clone was seen a single time. The chain employs TRBV7-2 and TRBJ2-7; D call uncertain. Germline V CDR1 and CDR2: SGHTA, FQGNSA. CDR3 length: 14 residues. V was clipped by 6 bases and J by 5 bases, with 17 bases between them. CDR3 DNA: TGTGCCAGCAGTCGTCAGGCGTCGTACGACGAGCAGTACTTC. This gives the protein CASSRQASYDEQYF.

This chain connects TRBV4-3 to TRBJ2-1, with D perhaps matching TRBD1 (6 bases). Germline loops: CDR1 LGHNA, CDR2 YSLEER. Trimming stripped 4 bases from V and 1 base from J, with 14 bases between. This CDR3 is built from 16 residues. The CDR3 DNA sequence: TGCGCCAGCAGCCCGGAACAGGGCAGATCCTACAATGAGCAGTTCTTC. Encoded protein: CASSPEQGRSYNEQFF.

The gene calls are TRBV28 and TRBJ2-7, with 9 positions matching TRBD2. With 5 bases clipped from V and 0 bases from J, the junction kept 8 bases outside the gene matches. Germline V lookup: CDR1 MDHEN, CDR2 SYDVKM. There are 16 residues in the CDR3. DNA of the CDR3: TGTGCCAGCAGTGTCAAGCGGGAGGTCATCTCCTACGAGCAGTACTTC. Translation gives CASSVKREVISYEQYF. The complete variable domain, with remaining parts taken from reference TRBV28 and TRBJ2-7, reads DVKVTQSSRYLVKRTGEKVFLECVQDMDHENMFWYRQDPGLGLRLIYFSYDVKMKEKGDIPEGYSVSREKKERFSLILESASTNQTSMYLCASSVKREVISYEQYFGPGTRLTVT.

The J gene is TRBJ2-7, the V gene TRBV25-1; D possibly corresponds to TRBD2 (5 bases). The CDR3 consists of 15 residues. Trimming removed 8 bases at V and 0 bases at J, with 17 bases between. Germline values: CDR1 MGHDK, CDR2 SYGVNS. The DNA for the CDR3 is TGTGCCAGCTCCCGGAATTTGGGGAGCTCCTACGAGCAGTACTTC. This translates into CASSRNLGSSYEQYF.

The chain recombines TRBV5-6 with TRBJ1-2, with TRBD1 matching 7 bases. The ends lost 2 bases at V and 8 bases at J; junction bases unmatched: 9. This CDR3 has 14 residues. Germline assignment: CDR1 SGHDT and CDR2 YYEEEE. The CDR3 loop is CASSFGSGGGGYTF. The CDR3 DNA is TGTGCCAGCAGCTTTGGGTCAGGGGGAGGAGGCTACACCTTC.

The V call is TRBV6-5, the J call TRBJ1-4; TRBD1 is a possible D gene (5 bases). The CDR3 consists of 14 residues. Trimming removed 7 bases at V and 6 bases at J, with 15 bases between. CDR1 MNHEY and CDR2 SVGAGI come from the germline V gene. CDR3 region: CASMGWEGHEKLFF. In DNA form, the CDR3 reads TGTGCCAGCATGGGGTGGGAGGGACATGAAAAACTGTTTTTT.

The V call is TRBV27, the J call TRBJ2-1; D may be TRBD1 (6 bases). The CDR3 totals 13 residues. Trimming shortened V by 8 bases and J by 7 bases, and 15 bases separated the two germline ends. The V gene's germline CDR1 is MNHEY and CDR2 SMNVEV (reference sequence). The CDR3 nucleotides read TGTGCCAGCTCTGAGGGGGAAGGGAATGAGCAGTTCTTC. Translated: CASSEGEGNEQFF.

V and J are TRBV5-6 and TRBJ1-5; no clear D. The V gene lost 3 bases and the J gene lost 0 bases, with 13 bases spanning the gap. The length of the CDR3 is 16 residues. The germline gives CDR1 SGHDT, CDR2 YYEEEE. The CDR3 DNA reads as TGTGCCAGCAGCTGGTCAGGATTTTATAGCAATCAGCCCCAGCATTTT. Its protein is CASSWSGFYSNQPQHF. The full variable domain, rest sourced from reference TRBV5-6 and TRBJ1-5, is DAGVTQSPTHLIKTRGQQVTLRCSPKSGHDTVSWYQQALGQGPQFIFQYYEEEERQRGNFPDRFSGHQFPNYSSELNVNALLLGDSALYLCASSWSGFYSNQPQHFGDGTRLSIL.

The rearrangement joins TRBV28 to TRBJ1-3; 7 positions match TRBD1. Germline CDR1 reads MDHEN; CDR2 reads SYDVKM. The CDR3 spans 14 residues. Trimming cost V 6 bases and J 2 bases; bases outside gene matches: 4. In DNA form, the CDR3 reads TGTGCCAGCAGGAGTACAGGGGCTGGAAACACCATATATTTT. Protein sequence: CASRSTGAGNTIYF.

This chain links TRBV11-2 with TRBJ2-3, with 14 bases identical to TRBD2. From germline, CDR1 is SGHAT and CDR2 FQNNGV. There are 15 residues in the CDR3. V was clipped by 6 bases and J by 6 bases; unmatched bases: 5. The CDR3 loop reads CASSRRLAGGDTQYF. The CDR3 nucleotides read TGTGCCAGCAGTCGCCGACTAGCGGGAGGGGATACGCAGTATTTT. Combining the CDR3 with reference TRBV11-2 and TRBJ2-3 gives the whole variable domain EAGVAQSPRYKIIEKRQSVAFWCNPISGHATLYWYQQILGQGPKLLIQFQNNGVVDDSQLPKDRFSAERLKGVDSTLKIQPAKLEDSAVYLCASSRRLAGGDTQYFGPGTRLTVL.

This clone showed up just a few times. The chain links TRBV6-6 to TRBJ2-7, with TRBD1 identical over 7 bases. Losses at the gene ends were 4 bases for V and 7 bases for J; bases not matched to a gene: 7. The germline CDR1 and CDR2 sequences are MNHNY and SVGAGI (reference sequence). The CDR3 runs 13 residues. Here the CDR3 reads CASSFGQDGEQYF. As DNA, the CDR3 is TGTGCCAGCAGTTTTGGACAGGATGGAGAGCAGTACTTC.

This chain joins TRBV5-4 and TRBJ1-2; 7 nucleotides align to TRBD1. The CDR3 extends over 13 amino acids. After removal of 4 bases from V and 4 bases from J, the junction contained 4 bases not matched to a gene. Germline V gives CDR1 SGHNT, CDR2 YYREEE (reference sequence). The CDR3 loop is CASSPTGAYGYTF. The DNA of the CDR3 is TGTGCCAGCAGCCCTACAGGGGCCTATGGCTACACCTTC.

Here the CDR3 DNA reads TGTGCCAGCAGCGGACATCTCCTCGGGGAGCTGTTTTTT. Amino acids: CASSGHLLGELFF. The rearrangement links TRBV9 to TRBJ2-2; D gene ambiguous. Germline V gene sequence: CDR1 SGDLS, CDR2 YYNGEE. The CDR3 consists of 13 residues. The ends were cut back, 3 bases at V and 7 bases at J, with 10 bases in the middle.

Regarding this clone: Other nucleotide sequences from this sample produce the same CDR3. The chain is built from TRBV28 and TRBJ2-7, with no clear D. Germline V gene lookup returns CDR1 MDHEN and CDR2 SYDVKM. Trimming stripped 6 bases from V and 4 bases from J, with 7 bases between. The length of the CDR3 is 11 residues. The CDR3, as DNA: TGTGCCAGCAGCTCTCCGTACGAGCAGTACTTC. Amino acids: CASSSPYEQYF.

The genes are TRBV28 and TRBJ2-7; perhaps TRBD1 as D (5 bases). The CDR3 runs to 14 residues. Germline V gene lookup returns CDR1 MDHEN and CDR2 SYDVKM. Trimming removed 3 bases from V and 2 bases from J, with 11 bases in between. CDR3 in amino acids: CASSLNRPPYEQYF. CDR3 in DNA: TGTGCCAGCAGTTTGAACAGGCCCCCCTACGAGCAGTACTTC.

J is TRBJ2-1 and V is TRBV5-1; 7 nucleotides agree with TRBD2. In germline, CDR1 is SGHRS, CDR2 YFSETQ. Germline trimming cut 2 bases from V and 5 bases from J; bases unmatched to any gene: 7. The CDR3 covers 15 residues. CDR3 loop: CASSLGTTRDNEQFF. For the CDR3, the DNA is TGCGCCAGCAGCTTAGGGACTACGCGGGACAATGAGCAGTTCTTC.

The rearrangement links TRBV7-9 to TRBJ1-6, with 9 bases matching TRBD1. Per the germline V gene, CDR1 is SEHNR and CDR2 is FQNEAQ (reference sequence). The CDR3 is 15 amino acids. The V and J ends lost 4 bases and 8 bases, in that order; junction bases with no gene match: 6. CDR3 amino acids: CASSSGQGGDSPLHF. The CDR3 DNA is TGTGCCAGCAGCTCGGGACAGGGAGGGGATTCACCCCTCCACTTT.

This chain joins TRBV11-3 and TRBJ2-7, with TRBD2 identical over 7 bases. The CDR3 is 14 residues long. After removal of 5 bases from V and 5 bases from J, the junction contained 9 bases not matched to a gene. CDR1 is SGHNT and CDR2 is YENEEA in the germline V gene. CDR3 sequence (DNA): TGTGCCAGCAGCCCCCCGACTAGCCACCACGAGCAGTACTTC. Its translation is CASSPPTSHHEQYF.

The chain joins TRBV5-1 to TRBJ2-5; D is uncertain. Trimming removed 0 bases at V and 8 bases at J, with 17 bases between. Germline V gene data show CDR1 as SGHRS and CDR2 as YFSETQ. The CDR3 covers 15 residues. DNA of the CDR3: TGCGCCAGCAGCTTGGCCTCGGCCACTCCGGGTACCCAGTACTTC. This codes for CASSLASATPGTQYF. The full variable domain, in which reference TRBV5-1 and TRBJ2-5 provide the parts outside the CDR3, is KAGVTQTPRYLIKTRGQQVTLSCSPISGHRSVSWYQQTPGQGLQFLFEYFSETQRNKGNFPGRFSGRQFSNSRSEMNVSTLELGDSALYLCASSLASATPGTQYFGPGTRLLVL.

The V call is TRBV10-3, the J call TRBJ2-7; D not resolved. V lost 11 bases, J lost 0 bases, and 14 bases lay in between. Per germline, CDR1 ENHRY and CDR2 SYGVKD. The CDR3 is made up of 13 amino acids. The CDR3 protein is CALGDSRSYEQYF. Written as DNA, the CDR3 is TGTGCCCTCGGAGACTCACGCTCCTACGAGCAGTACTTC.